Listed below are T cell receptor beta chains from one sample, sequenced in a study of control samples from healthy donors and cancer patients. TCRdb keeps only in-frame clones here, not all; method: immunoSEQ multiplex PCR. This table holds about 160,000 clones, about 94% found once. Sequencing was done on a sample of PBMCs. The receptors shown here come from a man in his 60s with colorectal cancer. Both conserved end residues are trimmed from each CDR3. The order of the fields is J gene, V gene, CDR3 protein.

>TRBJ2-3|TRBV11-1
ASSTRSGGSTDTQY
>TRBJ1-3|TRBV21-1
ASSKVMRGTDSGNTIY
>TRBJ2-1|TRBV5-4
ASSWDLGLAQYNEQF
>TRBJ1-1|TRBV10-2
ASSESAGLGAF
>TRBJ2-7|TRBV3-1/TRBV3-2
ASSQTTGPVSYEQY
>TRBJ1-5|TRBV6-6
ASSYSESNQPQH
>TRBJ1-2|TRBV6-5
ASSYRLANYGYT
>TRBJ1-5|TRBV19
ASSIWQVNQPQH
>TRBJ2-3|TRBV7-2
ASSSRQGAGDTQY
>TRBJ1-4|TRBV10-3
AISELGTNEKLF
>TRBJ2-2|TRBV6-6
ASSYEGSGELF
>TRBJ2-3|TRBV6-5
ASSTYTSTDTQY
>TRBJ1-1|TRBV12-3/TRBV12-4
ASGLTGNTEAF
>TRBJ1-5|TRBV6-5
ASSYSGQGGTQH
>TRBJ1-1|TRBV10-3
AITQDRVSEAF
>TRBJ1-2|TRBV6-5
ASSYRGGYT
>TRBJ1-1|TRBV6-5
ASSRDGPGRTEAF
>TRBJ2-1|TRBV5-1
ASSDPGLAIYNEQF
>TRBJ2-2|TRBV2
ASIPGPSNTGELF
>TRBJ2-1|TRBV15
ATSEDVRDRGIFLNEQF
>TRBJ1-2|TRBV19
ASSHGAGYT
>TRBJ2-1|TRBV20-1
SARDYLGEF
>TRBJ1-5|TRBV2
ASSVGQVSNQPQH
>TRBJ2-7|TRBV7-8
ASSLAGIGEQY
>TRBJ1-1|TRBV5-8
ASSLSGPPTEAF
>TRBJ2-5|TRBV6-5
ASSSGQGAETQY
>TRBJ1-2|TRBV7-2
ASSLTGTNYGYT
>TRBJ1-1|TRBV27
ASSLGRTSNTEAF
>TRBJ2-7|TRBV9
ASGPYLYEQY
>TRBJ1-1|TRBV9
ASSAGGDRGRSEAF
>TRBJ1-2|TRBV27
ASSSTPPGDGYT
>TRBJ1-5|TRBV28
ASSNDGSNQPQH
>TRBJ1-6|TRBV3-1/TRBV3-2
ASSAGPSSPLH
>TRBJ1-5|TRBV6-5
ASRGQGNQPQH
>TRBJ1-6|TRBV30
ACDRGQYANNSPLH
>TRBJ2-5|TRBV27
ASKWFGGIQETQY
>TRBJ1-2|TRBV4-2
ASSQGMGHDNYGYT
>TRBJ2-7|TRBV7-2
ASTQPTGLNEQY
>TRBJ2-6|TRBV29-1
SGSTGANVLT
>TRBJ2-7|TRBV11-2
ASSLERTGAYEQY
>TRBJ2-5|TRBV11-3
ASSPGTSGGALETQY
>TRBJ2-3|TRBV9
ASSVARIAGAADTQY
>TRBJ1-4|TRBV14
ASSQISGKKEKLF
>TRBJ2-7|TRBV29-1
SGRDGYEQY
>TRBJ1-6|TRBV3-1/TRBV3-2
ASSSVQDRWNSPLH
>TRBJ1-1|TRBV7-2
ASSSRISTNTEAF
>TRBJ2-1|TRBV7-9
ASSLGLASYNEQF
>TRBJ2-1|TRBV15
ATSSPLGLAGNHNEQF
>TRBJ1-5|TRBV30
AWSQSSNQPQH
>TRBJ2-7|TRBV12-3/TRBV12-4
ASSLGMGEQY
>TRBJ2-3|TRBV24-1
ATSPPYTQY
>TRBJ1-6|TRBV7-9
ASSSGKGGISPLH
>TRBJ1-6|TRBV19
ASSTGQQSPLH